This T cell receptor beta chain appears in the sequencing data of a study of blood T cell repertoires in COVID-19. Study overall: Samples came from the United States, Italy and Spain, spanning acute and convalescent COVID-19.

In the authors' methods: Estimated nucleated cell counts came from reference gene primer amplification. Clones were sequenced by immunoSEQ multiplex PCR, and TCRdb holds only the in-frame ones, with some missing. V, J and clone size are taken as reported in that table, and D and trimming were inferred from the DNA itself. The data contain 300,000 to 450,000 clones, around nine tenths of them singletons. Assignment of participants to cohorts was predicated upon participant-reported clinical history. The CDR3 contains 13 residues. Between the trimmed V and J ends, which lost 6 bases and 2 bases, there was a span of 10 bases.

Sequenced input: PBMCs or T cells enriched from blood (not recorded which). The TCR comes from a woman aged 18-29 years who had recovered from COVID-19. The V gene is TRBV12-3 or TRBV12-4, the J gene TRBJ1-2, with D perhaps matching TRBD1 (6 bases). CDR3: CASRSQGNYGYTF. CDR3 coding DNA: TGTGCCAGCAGGAGTCAGGGGAACTATGGCTACACCTTC.